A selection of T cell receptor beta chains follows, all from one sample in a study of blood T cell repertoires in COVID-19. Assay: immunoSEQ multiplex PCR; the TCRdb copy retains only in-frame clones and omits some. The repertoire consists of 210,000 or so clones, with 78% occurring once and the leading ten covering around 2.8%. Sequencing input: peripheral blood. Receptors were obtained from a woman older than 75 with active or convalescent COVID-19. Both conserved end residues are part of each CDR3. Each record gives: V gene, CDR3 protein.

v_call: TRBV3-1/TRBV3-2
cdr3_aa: CASSQVGGGGAVKDEQYF

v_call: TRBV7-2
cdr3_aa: CASSTHRGGGSSYNEQFF

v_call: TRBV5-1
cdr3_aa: CASSLDEGVVQYF

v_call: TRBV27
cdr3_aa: CASSPKFRSDNQPQHF

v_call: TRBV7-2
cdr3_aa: CASSLVHRGADGEKLFF

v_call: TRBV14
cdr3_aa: CASSQDPRQGSYEQYF

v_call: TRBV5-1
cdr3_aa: CASSQRQGTNEKLFF

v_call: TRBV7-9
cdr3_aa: CASSSQGEGGNYGYTF

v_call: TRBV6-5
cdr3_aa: CASSYRGTYEQYF

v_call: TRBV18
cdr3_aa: CASSPPGLAGEQFF

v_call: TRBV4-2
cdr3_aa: CASSLAGGGIFNEQFF

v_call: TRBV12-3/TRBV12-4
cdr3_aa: CASKEGAYTEAFF

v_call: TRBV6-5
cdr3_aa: CASEEGLADTQYF

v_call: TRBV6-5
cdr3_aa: CASRDRGYNSPLHF

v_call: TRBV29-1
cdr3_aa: CSVSTGAGEKLFF

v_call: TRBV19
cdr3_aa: CASSETGFGNTIYF

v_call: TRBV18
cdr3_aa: CASSPYTGETLHYF

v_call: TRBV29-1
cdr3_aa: CSVAGPTTNEKLFF

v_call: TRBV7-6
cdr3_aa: CASGTTAFF

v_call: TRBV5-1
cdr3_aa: CASSLAARVRGDEKLFF

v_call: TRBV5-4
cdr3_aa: CASSPVPETMNTEAFF

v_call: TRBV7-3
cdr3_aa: CASSSTSGGSYNEQFF

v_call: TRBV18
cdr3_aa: CASSGTSGVDTQYF

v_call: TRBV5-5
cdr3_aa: CASSLGQGLYNEQFF

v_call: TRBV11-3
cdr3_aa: CASSLGVANAVEEQYF

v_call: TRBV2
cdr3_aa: CASTRGQGGYGYTF

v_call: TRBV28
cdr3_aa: CASSLRGNYGYTF

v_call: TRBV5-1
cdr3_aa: CASSLDGDTGELFF

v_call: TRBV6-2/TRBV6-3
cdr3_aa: CASSTGYTYNEQFF

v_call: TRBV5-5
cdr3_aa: CASSSARGGGHYGYTF

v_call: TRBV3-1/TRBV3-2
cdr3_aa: CASSQGQGREKLFF

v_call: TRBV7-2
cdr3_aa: CASSLAPTGAGETQYF

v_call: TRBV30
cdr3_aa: CAWSPINGRVINYGYTF

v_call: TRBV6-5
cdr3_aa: CASSPHRPEETQYF

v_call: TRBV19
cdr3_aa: CASSILASTNEKLFF

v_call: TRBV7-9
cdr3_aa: CAMSSRDRPHEQYF

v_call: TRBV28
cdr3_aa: CASSPPDRGDSKNIQYF

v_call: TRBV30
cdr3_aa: CAWRNWRGRETQYF

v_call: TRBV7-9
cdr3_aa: CASSYRGQKEGTF

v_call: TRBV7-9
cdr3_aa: CASSPGQGGTGELFF

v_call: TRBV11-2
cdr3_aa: CASSSRTGYEYEQYF

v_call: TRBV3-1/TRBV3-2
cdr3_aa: CASTLGENTEAFF

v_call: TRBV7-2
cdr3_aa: CASSLVGREGAFF

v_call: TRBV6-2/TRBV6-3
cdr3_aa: CASSYSSAGGGQETQYF

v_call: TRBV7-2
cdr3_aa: CASSPVGQGASNTQYF

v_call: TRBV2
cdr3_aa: CASSVGTGNGKLFF

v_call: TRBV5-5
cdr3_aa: CASGLSGTNYGYTF

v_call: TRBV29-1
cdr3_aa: CSVGEGLHYGYTF

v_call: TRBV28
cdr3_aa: CASSSFPYGYTF

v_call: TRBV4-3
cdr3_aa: CASSQASGGAGEQFF